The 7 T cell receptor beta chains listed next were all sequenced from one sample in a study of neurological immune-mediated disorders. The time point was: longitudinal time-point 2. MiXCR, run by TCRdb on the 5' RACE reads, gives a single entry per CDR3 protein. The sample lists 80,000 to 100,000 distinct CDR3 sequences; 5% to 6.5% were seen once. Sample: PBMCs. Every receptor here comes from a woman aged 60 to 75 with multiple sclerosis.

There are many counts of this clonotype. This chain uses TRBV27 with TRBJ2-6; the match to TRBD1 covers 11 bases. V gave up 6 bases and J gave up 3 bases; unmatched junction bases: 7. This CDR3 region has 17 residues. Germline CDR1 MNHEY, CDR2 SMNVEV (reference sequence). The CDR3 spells CASSSGTGGHGANVLTF. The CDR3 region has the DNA TGTGCCAGCAGCTCCGGGACAGGGGGTCATGGGGCCAACGTCCTGACTTTC.

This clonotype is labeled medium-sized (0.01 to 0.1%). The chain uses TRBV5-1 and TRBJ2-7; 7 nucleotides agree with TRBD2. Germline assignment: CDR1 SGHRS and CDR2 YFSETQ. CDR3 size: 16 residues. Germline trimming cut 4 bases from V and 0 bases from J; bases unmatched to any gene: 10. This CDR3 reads CASSMYWRGSSYEQYF. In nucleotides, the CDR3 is TGCGCCAGCAGCATGTACTGGCGGGGGTCCTCCTACGAGCAGTACTTC.

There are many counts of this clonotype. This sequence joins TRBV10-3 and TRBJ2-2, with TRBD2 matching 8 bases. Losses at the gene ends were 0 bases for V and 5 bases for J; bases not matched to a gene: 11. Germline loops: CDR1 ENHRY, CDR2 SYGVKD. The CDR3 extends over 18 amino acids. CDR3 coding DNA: TGTGCCATCAGTGAGTCGCCCCTGTTTAGCGGGGCGACCGGGGAGCTGTTTTTT. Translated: CAISESPLFSGATGELFF.

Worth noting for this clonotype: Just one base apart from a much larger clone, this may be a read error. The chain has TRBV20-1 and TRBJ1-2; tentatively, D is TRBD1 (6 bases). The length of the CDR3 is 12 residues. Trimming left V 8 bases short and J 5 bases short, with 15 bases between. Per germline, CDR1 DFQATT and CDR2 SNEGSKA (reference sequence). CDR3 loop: CSPLTGSYGYTF. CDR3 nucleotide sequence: TGCAGTCCCTTAACAGGGTCTTATGGCTACACCTTC.

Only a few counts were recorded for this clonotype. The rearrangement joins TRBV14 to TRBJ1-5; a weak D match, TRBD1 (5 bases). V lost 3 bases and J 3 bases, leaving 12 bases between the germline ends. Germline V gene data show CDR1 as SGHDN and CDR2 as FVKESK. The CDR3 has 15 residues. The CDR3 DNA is TGTGCCAGCAGCCAGGGGGGAGGCACCAATCAGCCCCAGCATTTT. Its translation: CASSQGGGTNQPQHF.

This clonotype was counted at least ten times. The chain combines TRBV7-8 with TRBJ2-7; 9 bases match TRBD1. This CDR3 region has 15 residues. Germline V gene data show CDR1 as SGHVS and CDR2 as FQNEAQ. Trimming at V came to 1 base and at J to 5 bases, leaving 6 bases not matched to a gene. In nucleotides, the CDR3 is TGTGCCAGCAGCTTAGGGGGGACAGGGAGTCACGAGCAGTACTTC. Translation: CASSLGGTGSHEQYF.

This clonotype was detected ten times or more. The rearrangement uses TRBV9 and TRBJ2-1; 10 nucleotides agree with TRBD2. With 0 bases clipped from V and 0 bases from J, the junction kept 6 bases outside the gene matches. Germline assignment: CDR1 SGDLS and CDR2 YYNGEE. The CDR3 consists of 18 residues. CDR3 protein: CASSVALAGSSSYNEQFF. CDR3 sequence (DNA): TGTGCCAGCAGCGTAGCACTAGCGGGGTCCAGCTCCTACAATGAGCAGTTCTTC.